This TCR beta chain was documented in a study of PD-1 blockade in classical Hodgkin lymphoma. The time point was: cycle 4 day 1 (C4D1), after less than seven weeks of nivolumab. Every one of the patients relapsed after autologous stem cell transplantation (brentuximab vedotin exposure was variable). With magnetic negative selection, CD4+ T cells were purified from PBMCs that had been thawed. Concerning this clone itself: Antigen unknown.

Whole-study findings and limits: CD4+ but not CD8+ TCR diversity rose significantly by C4D1.

This CDR3 region has 16 residues. Germline V gene data show CDR1 as LGHNA and CDR2 as YNFKEQ. V dropped 2 bases and J dropped 3 bases, with 16 bases sitting between them. The data were produced by immunoSEQ multiplex PCR, yet TCRdb's version contains in-frame clones alone and is incomplete. This table has roughly 30,000 clones, under 80% appearing once. The sequences come from CD4+ T cells from blood, collected before the fourth cycle of nivolumab. This sequence joins TRBV4-2 and TRBJ2-5, with D possibly matching TRBD1 (5 bases). This clonotype originated in a human donor with classical Hodgkin lymphoma. The CDR3 loop is CASSQTRGQGEETQYF. The CDR3 nucleotides read TGTGCCAGCAGCCAAACCCGTGGACAAGGGGAAGAGACCCAGTACTTC.